Included here is one TCR beta chain sequence, with context. This CDR3 is built from 11 residues. Germline V gene sequence: CDR1 SGHDT, CDR2 YYEEEE. The V gene lost 3 bases and the J gene lost 4 bases, with 2 bases spanning the gap. The source of the sample is a study of OX40 agonist ivuxolimab in advanced cancers. Study at large: Administration of intravenous ivuxolimab to patients occurred every 2 weeks at 0.01 to 10 mg/kg.

The table came from immunoSEQ multiplex PCR; TCRdb's copy has only in-frame clones and leaves some out. The table has over 100,000 clones, 75% to 90% seen once. The sequence was collected from an adult with an advanced solid tumor such as melanoma, head and neck, liver or kidney cancer. Sample: CD4+ or CD8+ T cells sorted from blood, taken in a trial of the OX40 agonist ivuxolimab. This chain joins TRBV5-6 and TRBJ2-1; no definite D call. In nucleotides, the CDR3 is TGTGCCAGCAGCTATTACAATGAGCAGTTCTTC. Translation: CASSYYNEQFF.